These 12 T cell receptor beta chains were sequenced from one sample in a study of human T cells and chemical hapten exposure (dated by TCRdb to the early 2020s). Receptors were amplified or captured by RACE. TCRdb names NextSeq 500 as the instrument used. TCRdb cleaned the public reads at Q25 with fastp, built clones with MiXCR and kept in-frame beta chains. Each CDR3 protein appears once, grouped with its most common genes and DNA. Within this sample are approximately 160,000 distinct CDR3 sequences, with approximately 30% of them counted one time only. The top ten clones comprise 2.1% of the sample. Reading the label with the study, this specimen's time point is: patch test 3, about 24 weeks after DPC sensitization. What this sample's treatment or condition label stands for: therapeutic diphenylcyclopropenone sensitization with weekly scalp DPC. The sample consisted of whole blood, taken in connection with sensitization to the hapten diphenylcyclopropenone (DPC). The receptor set was obtained from a woman between 18 and 29 years old with alopecia areata. Some clones in this sample may be carry-over from other donors' samples.

This clonotype has at least ten counts. The rearrangement links TRBV7-3 to TRBJ2-5; D is unclear. The CDR3 is 13 amino acids. Trimming took off 1 base at V and 5 bases at J, with 8 bases between the two ends. Germline V lookup: CDR1 SGHTA, CDR2 FQGTGA. Here the CDR3 DNA reads TGTGCCAGCAGCTTAAGTGTGGGGGAGACCCAGTACTTC. It is translated as CASSLSVGETQYF.

The rearrangement uses TRBV25-1 and TRBJ2-3; no clear D. CDR3 size: 13 residues. Trimming pared 1 base from V and 4 bases from J, leaving 6 bases between. Germline V lookup: CDR1 MGHDK, CDR2 SYGVNS. Here the CDR3 reads CASSESPPDTQYF. Here the CDR3 DNA reads TGTGCCAGCAGTGAATCCCCTCCAGATACGCAGTATTTT.

The chain recombines TRBV10-2 with TRBJ2-7, with D possibly TRBD2 on 6 matching bases. The germline gives CDR1 WSHSY, CDR2 SAAADI. V was cut by 7 bases and J by 0 bases, with 22 bases left in between. The CDR3 is 17 amino acids. CDR3 sequence (DNA): TGCGCCAGCACTCGATCGTGGGGGGAACTGAGCTCCTACGAGCAGTACTTC. It codes for CASTRSWGELSSYEQYF.

V usage is TRBV7-9 and J usage is TRBJ2-2, with D uncertain. The CDR3 has 16 amino acids. Germline CDR1 reads SEHNR; CDR2 reads FQNEAQ (reference sequence). Trimming stripped 1 base from V and 11 bases from J, with 20 bases between. CDR3 coding DNA: TGTGCCAGCAGCTTAGACCCCTATTTCCCCCCTCAAGAGCTGTTTTTT. Encoded protein: CASSLDPYFPPQELFF.

This chain joins TRBV10-2 and TRBJ1-5, with a possible D match to TRBD1 (5 bases). The CDR3 extends over 14 amino acids. Trimming left V 6 bases short and J 7 bases short, with 16 bases between. Germline CDR1 WSHSY, CDR2 SAAADI. In DNA, the CDR3 is TGCGCCAGCAGCGGCGGCAGGGCAAGGCAGCCCCAGCATTTT. It codes for CASSGGRARQPQHF.

The gene calls are TRBV29-1 and TRBJ1-2, with a possible D match to TRBD1 (5 bases). CDR1 is SQVTM, CDR2 ANQGSEA, per germline. The V gene lost 4 bases and the J gene lost 6 bases, with 9 bases spanning the gap. The CDR3 has 11 amino acids. The CDR3 region is CSVAGADGYTF. The CDR3 DNA reads TGCAGCGTTGCCGGGGCGGATGGCTACACCTTC.

This clonotype was found a few times. The V gene is TRBV13, the J gene TRBJ2-7; 12 bases fit TRBD1. This CDR3 is built from 16 residues. CDR1 is PRHDT, CDR2 FYEKMQ, per germline (reference sequence). V lost 4 bases to trimming and J lost 3 bases; unmatched junction nucleotides: 7. The CDR3 loop reads CASSWGQGAFVYEQYF. CDR3 in DNA: TGTGCCAGCAGCTGGGGACAGGGGGCGTTTGTCTACGAGCAGTACTTC.

This clonotype was counted ten times or more. The chain couples TRBV7-9 to TRBJ2-3, with 9 bases that match TRBD2. V lost 5 bases and J lost 1; bases outside the gene matches: 4. CDR1 is SEHNR, CDR2 FQNEAQ, per germline (reference sequence). This CDR3 region has 15 residues. The DNA of the CDR3 is TGTGCCAGCAGCGCCATAGCGGGGGGCACAGATACGCAGTATTTT. This sequence encodes CASSAIAGGTDTQYF.

V and J are TRBV20-1 and TRBJ2-1, with 9 positions matching TRBD2. This CDR3 comprises 15 residues. CDR1 is DFQATT and CDR2 is SNEGSKA in the germline V gene (reference sequence). V shed 5 bases and J 3 bases; nucleotides not matched to a gene: 8. The CDR3 sequence: CSAPETSGGYNEQFF. The CDR3 nucleotides read TGCAGTGCTCCCGAGACTAGCGGAGGCTACAATGAGCAGTTCTTC.

The V call is TRBV29-1, the J call TRBJ1-1, with D possibly TRBD1 on 6 matching bases. The germline V gene has CDR1 SQVTM and CDR2 ANQGSEA. This CDR3 region has 14 residues. V was cut by 2 bases and J by 5 bases, with 15 bases left in between. CDR3 loop: CSVEYTGRWTEAFF. CDR3 coding DNA: TGCAGCGTTGAATATACAGGGAGGTGGACTGAAGCTTTCTTT.

This clonotype turned up a few times. The rearrangement joins TRBV11-2 to TRBJ2-5, with 11 bases identical to TRBD2. The CDR3 covers 16 residues. Germline trimming cut 5 bases from V and 2 bases from J; bases unmatched to any gene: 7. The germline V gene has CDR1 SGHAT and CDR2 FQNNGV. The CDR3 protein is CASSPLAGGIQETQYF. CDR3 nucleotide sequence: TGTGCCAGCAGCCCCCTAGCGGGGGGCATTCAAGAGACCCAGTACTTC.

This sequence joins TRBV5-1 and TRBJ2-1; D unclear. Between the trimmed V and J ends, which lost 0 bases and 0 bases, there was a span of 7 bases. The CDR3 totals 15 residues. The germline V gene has CDR1 SGHRS and CDR2 YFSETQ. This CDR3 is CASSLGLDSYNEQFF. The CDR3 DNA is TGCGCCAGCAGCTTGGGGCTGGACTCCTACAATGAGCAGTTCTTC.